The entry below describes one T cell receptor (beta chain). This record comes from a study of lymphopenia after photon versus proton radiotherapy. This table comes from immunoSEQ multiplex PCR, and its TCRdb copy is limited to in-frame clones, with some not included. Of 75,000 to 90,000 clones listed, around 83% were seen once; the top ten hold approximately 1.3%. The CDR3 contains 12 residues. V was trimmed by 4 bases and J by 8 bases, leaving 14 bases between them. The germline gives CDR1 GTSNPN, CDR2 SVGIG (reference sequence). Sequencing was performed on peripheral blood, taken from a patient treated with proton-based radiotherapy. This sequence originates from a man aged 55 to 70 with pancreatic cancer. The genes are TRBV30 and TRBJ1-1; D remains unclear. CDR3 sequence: CAWTLLIGEAFF. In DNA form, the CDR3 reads TGTGCCTGGACCCTTCTTATCGGAGAAGCTTTCTTT.